This TCR beta chain is drawn from a study of cytomegalovirus exposure and HLA in healthy donors. Study context: Among about 380 genotyped donors, approximately 80% fell in the Caucasian-associated ancestry cluster.

With respect to this clone: The target antigen is unknown.

The PCR was carried out with 60 Vbeta primers and 13 Jbeta primers. The protocol was immunoSEQ multiplex PCR, while the TCRdb copy is restricted to in-frame clones and leaves out a portion. The repertoire has some 90,000 clones, about three quarters of them found once; the top ten carry around 4%. This CDR3 region has 17 residues. Trimming took off 2 bases at V and 0 bases at J, with 14 bases between the two ends. Germline-derived CDR1 and CDR2 are MNHNS and SASEGT. Study conclusions and caveats: Earlier results showed most TCR beta V segments being productive about 87% or about 30% of the time. Most TCR sequences were seen very rarely across donors, but some public TCRs occurred in many. Common viral pathogens were later found to be apparently linked to several of the most significant clusters.

This TCR was recovered from a male donor in good health and CMV-seropositive. Sequenced material: PBMCs. The chain uses TRBV6-1 and TRBJ1-5; D is possibly TRBD1 (5 bases). In DNA form, the CDR3 reads TGTGCCAGCAGTGAACAGGGAGGATTTACTAGCAATCAGCCCCAGCATTTT. Encoded protein: CASSEQGGFTSNQPQHF.